This TCR beta chain stems from a study of HIV-infected children after antiretroviral therapy interruption. On the study more broadly: Samples from the continuous-treatment group were taken at weeks 0, 48 and 150.

From germline, CDR1 is MGHRA and CDR2 YSYEKL. There are 17 residues in the CDR3. Trimming removed 3 bases from V and 2 bases from J; junction bases left unmatched: 6. RNA-based 3' RACE libraries used unique molecular identifiers. TCRdb processed the 3' RACE reads anew with MiXCR; each CDR3 protein has one entry. Of about 50,000 distinct CDR3 sequences in the sample, approximately 4.3% were seen once. Regarding treatment: PENTA 11 planned treatment interruption arm or continuous ART arm. This TCR was sampled from a pool of human donors with HIV. The material was CD45RA+ CD4+ T cells from PBMCs, pooled from several time points, obtained from a donor given antiretroviral therapy, either interrupted or continuous. The subset here: naive CD4+ CD45RA+ CD45RO- T cells. The chain carries TRBV4-1 and TRBJ2-1; TRBD2 matches at 11 bases. CDR3: CASSQMLAGGAYNEQFF. The CDR3 region has the DNA TGCGCCAGCAGCCAGATGCTAGCGGGGGGAGCCTACAATGAGCAGTTCTTC.